The 13 T cell receptor beta chains below were found in one sample sequenced in a study of T cell responses to AZD1222 COVID-19 vaccine. Profiled with immunoSEQ multiplex PCR; TCRdb holds only in-frame clones, not every one. The sample has around 120,000 clones; roughly 91% are singletons. The material was peripheral blood, obtained 28 days after the second AZD1222 dose. These receptors came from an adult who received the AZD1222 COVID-19 vaccine.

The chain employs TRBV19 and TRBJ1-1; D is undetermined. Trimming cost V 3 bases and J 2 bases, with 10 bases left between them. The germline CDR1 and CDR2 sequences are LNHDA and SQIVND (reference sequence). The CDR3 loop spans 14 amino acids. The CDR3, as DNA: TGTGCCAGTAGTATCTTTGGGCGTAACACTGAAGCTTTCTTT. Its translation: CASSIFGRNTEAFF.

The V call is TRBV2, the J call TRBJ1-6; D unresolved. The CDR3 runs to 13 residues. Trimming took 6 bases from V and 8 from J, leaving 11 bases between them. Germline CDR1 reads SNHLY; CDR2 reads FYNNEI. Here the CDR3 DNA reads TGTGCCAGCAGCAGGACCGTGGATTCACCCCTCCACTTT. This sequence encodes CASSRTVDSPLHF.

This rearrangement joins TRBV6-5 to TRBJ2-1; D not certain. The CDR3 covers 13 residues. V was trimmed by 6 bases and J by 6 bases, leaving 12 bases between them. Germline lookup yields CDR1 MNHEY and CDR2 SVGAGI. The CDR3: CASRGSPSNEQFF. CDR3 nucleotide sequence: TGTGCCAGCAGGGGTAGCCCGTCCAATGAGCAGTTCTTC.

The rearrangement uses TRBV27 and TRBJ1-2; tentative D call: TRBD1 (6 bases). This CDR3 region has 14 residues. The V end lost 5 bases, the J end lost 5 bases, and 15 bases lay between the germline ends. Germline V CDR1 and CDR2: MNHEY, SMNVEV (reference sequence). The CDR3 sequence is CASSPRGLGYGYTF. For the CDR3, the DNA is TGTGCCAGCAGTCCCCGGGGGCTTGGGTATGGCTACACCTTC.

CDR3 DNA: TGTGCCAGCAGCGCCTCAGGGGGCGAAGCCAAAAACATTCAGTACTTC. Encoded protein: CASSASGGEAKNIQYF. V is TRBV9 and J is TRBJ2-4; the match to TRBD1 covers 8 bases. The CDR3 is 16 residues long. V shed 3 bases and J 0 bases; nucleotides not matched to a gene: 5. Germline assignment: CDR1 SGDLS and CDR2 YYNGEE. Filled out from reference TRBV9 and TRBJ2-4, the complete variable domain reads DSGVTQTPKHLITATGQRVTLRCSPRSGDLSVYWYQQSLDQGLQFLIQYYNGEERAKGNILERFSAQQFPDLHSELNLSSLELGDSALYFCASSASGGEAKNIQYFGAGTRLSVL.

The chain uses TRBV19 and TRBJ1-5, with 9 bases fitting TRBD1. CDR1 and CDR2 from the germline V gene are LNHDA and SQIVND (reference sequence). The CDR3 has 14 amino acids. V trimming: 11 bases; J trimming: 4 bases; junction bases outside the gene matches: 9. The CDR3 is CASRPQGANQPQHF. CDR3 coding DNA: TGTGCCTCCCGGCCACAGGGGGCAAATCAGCCCCAGCATTTT. The whole variable domain, filled in from reference TRBV19 and TRBJ1-5, reads DGGITQSPKYLFRKEGQNVTLSCEQNLNHDAMYWYRQDPGQGLRLIYYSQIVNDFQKGDIAEGYSVSREKKESFPLTVTSAQKNPTAFYLCASRPQGANQPQHFGDGTRLSIL.

This clone occurred once. The chain carries TRBV3-1 (or the pseudogene TRBV3-2) and TRBJ2-7; a possible D gene is TRBD2 (6 bases). This CDR3 is built from 13 residues. The germline gives CDR1 LGHDT, CDR2 YNNKEL (reference sequence). Trimming removed 6 bases from V and 2 bases from J, with 11 bases in between. CDR3 in amino acids: CASSTGTAYEQYF. The CDR3 region has the DNA TGTGCCAGCAGTACCGGGACTGCCTACGAGCAGTACTTC.

The chain employs TRBV6-6 and TRBJ2-3; a weak D match, TRBD2 (6 bases). V dropped 7 bases and J dropped 2 bases, with 19 bases sitting between them. This CDR3 is 16 amino acids long. Germline CDR1 and CDR2: MNHNY and SVGAGI (reference sequence). As DNA, the CDR3 is TGTGCCAGCAAGCGACGGGGGACCGACCACACAGATACGCAGTATTTT. Protein product: CASKRRGTDHTDTQYF.

The chain joins TRBV5-1 to TRBJ2-1, with D unclear. Deletions cut 3 bases from V and 8 bases from J, with 9 bases between. The CDR3 extends over 12 amino acids. Per germline, CDR1 SGHRS and CDR2 YFSETQ. The chain's CDR3 is CASSWPKDEQFF. CDR3 coding DNA: TGCGCCAGCAGCTGGCCCAAGGATGAGCAGTTCTTC.

This rearrangement joins TRBV18 to TRBJ1-1; D is undetermined. Germline CDR1 and CDR2: KGHSH and LQKENI. The CDR3 is 14 amino acids. Trimming took off 3 bases at V and 4 bases at J, with 12 bases between the two ends. Here the CDR3 reads CASSPLEGTTEAFF. The CDR3 DNA follows: TGTGCCAGCTCACCCCTGGAGGGCACCACTGAAGCTTTCTTT.

The V gene is TRBV20-1, the J gene TRBJ2-7, with 8 bases identical to TRBD2. In germline, CDR1 is DFQATT, CDR2 SNEGSKA (reference sequence). The CDR3 is made up of 14 amino acids. V lost 3 bases, J lost 1 base, and 5 bases stayed unmatched. The CDR3 here is CSASGGRRSYEQYF. The CDR3, as DNA: TGCAGTGCTAGTGGCGGGAGGAGGTCCTACGAGCAGTACTTC.

The rearrangement links TRBV7-9 to TRBJ1-1; tentative D call: TRBD1 (6 bases). The V end lost 11 bases, the J end lost 1 base, and 14 bases lay between the germline ends. Germline V gene sequence: CDR1 SEHNR, CDR2 FQNEAQ (reference sequence). The CDR3 runs to 13 residues. The CDR3 DNA reads as TGTGCCGGGGGGCAGGCTCCGAACACTGAAGCTTTCTTT. It encodes CAGGQAPNTEAFF.

This clone was observed a single time. The chain combines TRBV27 with TRBJ2-4; 11 positions match TRBD2. V dropped 2 bases and J dropped 0; count of bases not matched to a gene: 9. The length of the CDR3 is 19 residues. Germline CDR1 MNHEY, CDR2 SMNVEV (reference sequence). The chain's CDR3 is CASSLGLAGGTLAKNIQYF. The CDR3 nucleotides read TGTGCCAGCAGTTTAGGTCTAGCGGGAGGTACACTAGCCAAAAACATTCAGTACTTC.